The rows below give T cell receptor beta chains drawn from one sample of a study of T-cell memory formation after mild COVID-19. Each CDR3 protein is one row after TCRdb ran MiXCR on the 5' RACE reads. The sample lists roughly 600,000 distinct CDR3 sequences; about a sixth were seen once. The sequencing sample was made of PBMCs or a T cell subset sorted from them (not recorded which). These receptors came from an adult woman who had mild COVID-19 (a few samples of this study predate the infection). Cell type and time point are not known. Both conserved end residues are part of each CDR3. D genes are given only for firm matches. Rows may omit the clone size; those that give it use once, few, many or a size class.

abundance	d_gene	v_gene	j_gene	CDR3nt	CDR3aa
many	-	TRBV6-5	TRBJ2-5	TGTGCCAGCAGACCCAGGGACTCCAAAGAGACCCAGTACTTC	CASRPRDSKETQYF
-	-	TRBV12-3/TRBV12-4	TRBJ2-3	TGTGCCAGCAGTTATATGACAGGCACAGATACGCAGTATTTT	CASSYMTGTDTQYF
-	TRBD1	TRBV4-3	TRBJ2-7	TGCGCCAGCAGCCAAGATCCAAGACAGGGGCAGGACGAGCAGTACTTC	CASSQDPRQGQDEQYF
-	TRBD1	TRBV11-2	TRBJ2-7	TGTGCCAGCAGCTTAAGACCGACAGGGGGTAAAGACGAGCAGTACTTC	CASSLRPTGGKDEQYF
few	-	TRBV12-3/TRBV12-4	TRBJ1-5	TGTGCCAGCAATTCCGCCCTTAGTCAGCCCCAGCATTTT	CASNSALSQPQHF
-	-	TRBV5-5	TRBJ1-4	TGTGCCAGCAGCTTAGCGGTGGGACTTAATGAAAAACTGTTTTTT	CASSLAVGLNEKLFF
-	-	TRBV7-9	TRBJ2-4	TGTGCCAGCAGTTGGTTCCAGGCCAAAAACATTCAGTACTTC	CASSWFQAKNIQYF
few	-	TRBV29-1	TRBJ2-1	TGCAGCGTTGAAACAGCGGGCCCCTACAATGAGCAGTTCTTC	CSVETAGPYNEQFF
-	-	TRBV4-1	TRBJ1-2	TGCGCCAGCAGCCAAGAGATCTTTTTAGGGGGACCACGGCCTGGAAGTTACTATGGCTACACCTTC	CASSQEIFLGGPRPGSYYGYTF
many	-	TRBV29-1	TRBJ2-2	TGCAGCGTTTATTCAGGAGCGAACACCGGGGAGCTGTTTTTT	CSVYSGANTGELFF
few	TRBD2	TRBV5-1	TRBJ2-7	TGCGCCAGCAAAGCGGGGGGCGAAAGCTCCTACGAGCAGTACTTC	CASKAGGESSYEQYF
-	-	TRBV25-1	TRBJ1-1	TGTGCCAGCAGTGAACCAGGACTCAGGGGCACTGAAGCTTTCTTT	CASSEPGLRGTEAFF
few	TRBD2	TRBV29-1	TRBJ2-3	TGCAGCGTTGAAGATGGGGAGGGGATGAGCACAGATACGCAGTATTTT	CSVEDGEGMSTDTQYF
-	-	TRBV25-1	TRBJ2-7	TGTGCCAGCAGTGGCAACCCCACAGGGGAGCAGTACTTC	CASSGNPTGEQYF
once	-	TRBV20-1	TRBJ1-2	TGCAGTGCTAGGAACGTACTCAACTATGGCTACACCTTC	CSARNVLNYGYTF
-	-	TRBV5-8	TRBJ1-5	TGTGCCAGCCTCGTGGGGAGATCGCCCCAGCATTTT	CASLVGRSPQHF
many	TRBD1	TRBV11-3	TRBJ1-2	TGTGCCAGCAGCACCCGACAGGGCGATTATGGCTACACCTTC	CASSTRQGDYGYTF
-	-	TRBV12-5	TRBJ2-7	TGTGCTAGTGGCCCTCCTGGACAGCGGGACTCCTACGAGCAGTACTTC	CASGPPGQRDSYEQYF
-	-	TRBV7-2	TRBJ2-7	TGTGCCAGCAGCGCCAGTGCCACGGGCGAGCAGTACTTC	CASSASATGEQYF
few	-	TRBV20-1	TRBJ2-3	TGCAGTGCTCCCCGGGGCGTGGATACGCAGTATTTT	CSAPRGVDTQYF
few	-	TRBV3-1	TRBJ2-5	TGTGCCAGCAGCCACACCGGGAACCAAGAGACCCAGTACTTC	CASSHTGNQETQYF
-	-	TRBV5-1	TRBJ2-1	TGCGCCAGCAGCCCCCGGGACTGGGCCCATGAGCAGTTCTTC	CASSPRDWAHEQFF
-	-	TRBV29-1	TRBJ2-4	TGCAGCGTCGGCCAAAACATTCAGTACTTC	CSVGQNIQYF
few	-	TRBV12-3/TRBV12-4	TRBJ1-2	TGTGCCAGCACCCTCGGGGGGGCTCTCTATGGCTACACCTTC	CASTLGGALYGYTF
-	-	TRBV20-1	TRBJ2-7	TGCAGTGCTCCGAACAAACACGAGCAGTACTTC	CSAPNKHEQYF
-	-	TRBV11-2	TRBJ1-3	TGTGCCAGCAGCTTTATCAAAGCTGAGTCTGCTGGAAACACCATATATTTT	CASSFIKAESAGNTIYF
-	TRBD1	TRBV4-1	TRBJ1-1	TGCGCCAGCAGCCGAGCAGGGGGCGGCACTGAAGCTTTCTTT	CASSRAGGGTEAFF
-	-	TRBV5-6	TRBJ2-5	TGTGCCAGCAGCTTGAAAACCCCCCAAGAGACCCAGTACTTC	CASSLKTPQETQYF
-	TRBD1	TRBV24-1	TRBJ1-2	TGTGCCACCAGTGACCCGCGGACAGGGTGGAATGGCTACACCTTC	CATSDPRTGWNGYTF
-	-	TRBV11-2	TRBJ1-2	TGTGCCAGCAGACAGATTAACTATGGCTACACCTTC	CASRQINYGYTF
-	-	TRBV12-3/TRBV12-4	TRBJ1-2	TGTGCCAGCAGGTCCGGACAGACTCTAATTAACTATGGCTACACCTTC	CASRSGQTLINYGYTF
-	-	TRBV7-8	TRBJ2-1	TGTGCCAGCAGCTTAGACCTGTCGGGCGGGTCCTACAATGAGCAGTTCTTC	CASSLDLSGGSYNEQFF
-	-	TRBV4-2	TRBJ1-1	TGTGCCAGCAGCCAAGAGCGGGCGGGAGTCACTGAAGCTTTCTTT	CASSQERAGVTEAFF
few	-	TRBV9	TRBJ2-7	TGTGCCAGCAGAGGACCGGGGTCCGAGCAGTACTTC	CASRGPGSEQYF
-	TRBD1	TRBV6-5	TRBJ1-1	TGTGCCAGCAGCCTGGACAGGGGCCTAACTGAAGCTTTCTTT	CASSLDRGLTEAFF
few	-	TRBV11-2	TRBJ1-4	TGTGCCAGCAGCCCGGGACTGGGGGAAGGAGAAAAACTGTTTTTT	CASSPGLGEGEKLFF
-	-	TRBV5-1	TRBJ2-1	TGCGCCAGCGGCCCCGGGACGGGCTACAATGAGCAGTTCTTC	CASGPGTGYNEQFF
many	-	TRBV24-1	TRBJ2-7	TGTGCCACCAGTGACCCCGGGCAGGGGAACTCCTACGAGCAGTACTTC	CATSDPGQGNSYEQYF
few	-	TRBV5-1	TRBJ2-7	TGCGCCAGCAGCAAGGACGGTTACGAGCAGTACTTC	CASSKDGYEQYF
few	-	TRBV6-6	TRBJ2-3	TGTGCCAGCAGTCCTGCTGTGGGGGCCGCGGCAGATACGCAGTATTTT	CASSPAVGAAADTQYF
many	-	TRBV6-5	TRBJ1-2	TGTGCCAGCAGTGCCGACAGGAACTATGGCTACACCTTC	CASSADRNYGYTF
many	-	TRBV6-5	TRBJ2-7	TGTGCCACCAGACCCCCGGGCTCCTACGAGCAGTACTTC	CATRPPGSYEQYF
-	TRBD1	TRBV5-1	TRBJ2-7	TGCGCCAGCAGCCTTGGACAGGGCGAGGTACTACACGAGCAGTACTTC	CASSLGQGEVLHEQYF
few	TRBD1	TRBV29-1	TRBJ2-3	TGCAGCGTTCCGGTACAGGGGCTGCAGTATTTT	CSVPVQGLQYF
-	-	TRBV7-2	TRBJ2-1	TGTGCCAGCACCCCCCCAGGGACTCGAGCGGGTAATGAGCAGTTCTTC	CASTPPGTRAGNEQFF
few	TRBD2	TRBV20-1	TRBJ2-1	TGCAGTGCTAGCGGACTAGCGGGGGGTCATAGAGCGAATGAGCAGTTCTTC	CSASGLAGGHRANEQFF
-	-	TRBV29-1	TRBJ2-5	TGCAGCGTTGACCAGGGTCCGGAGACCCAGTACTTC	CSVDQGPETQYF
few	-	TRBV5-1	TRBJ2-3	TGCGCCAGCAGCTGGGGAACGGGGTCCAGCACAGATACGCAGTATTTT	CASSWGTGSSTDTQYF
few	TRBD1	TRBV29-1	TRBJ2-3	TGCAGCGTCGAGGGACAGATCACAGATACGCAGTATTTT	CSVEGQITDTQYF
few	-	TRBV12-3/TRBV12-4	TRBJ2-3	TGTGCCAGCTCTGACCAGGAAGATACGCAGTATTTT	CASSDQEDTQYF
few	-	TRBV12-3/TRBV12-4	TRBJ1-6	TGTGCCAGCACCCAGACGACTAATTCACCCCTCCACTTT	CASTQTTNSPLHF
-	TRBD2	TRBV3-1	TRBJ2-3	TGTGCCAGCAGCCCGACTAGCGGGGGGGGAAGCACAGATACGCAGTATTTT	CASSPTSGGGSTDTQYF
-	-	TRBV3-1	TRBJ1-6	TGTGCCAGCAGCCAAGATCGGGCGGACGCCTATTCACCCCTCCACTTT	CASSQDRADAYSPLHF
few	-	TRBV7-2	TRBJ1-3	TGTGCCAGCAGCTTTGACCGGCGAAACACCATATATTTT	CASSFDRRNTIYF
few	TRBD1	TRBV4-3	TRBJ2-7	TGCGCCAGCAGCCGCGACTGGGACAGGGCGACCTACGAGCAGTACTTC	CASSRDWDRATYEQYF
few	TRBD1	TRBV9	TRBJ1-1	TGTGCCAGCAGCGTGGGACAGGGTTTAGCTTTCTTT	CASSVGQGLAFF
few	TRBD1	TRBV5-1	TRBJ2-7	TGCGCCAGCAGTGGGGACAGAGTCGAAAGTGCGTACTTC	CASSGDRVESAYF
few	-	TRBV4-1	TRBJ2-1	TGCGCCAGCAGCCAAGTACAGGGTCCCTACAATGAGCAGTTCTTC	CASSQVQGPYNEQFF
-	TRBD1	TRBV30	TRBJ2-3	TGTGCCTGGAGTTGGGACAGCGTCACAGATACGCAGTATTTT	CAWSWDSVTDTQYF